This T cell receptor (beta chain) stems from a study of blood T cell repertoires in COVID-19 (dated by TCRdb to about 2020). In the study overall: The collaborator samples originated in the United States, Italy and Spain and spanned the acute and convalescent phases of COVID-19. The prospective study material was composed of cDNA or gDNA derived from T cells, B-cell-depleted T cells, or PBMCs. The dataset comprised deeply sampled blood TCRbeta repertoires from subjects exposed to, actively infected with, or recovered from COVID-19. The repertoires were released in a freely available public database meant as a resource for research on the immune response to SARS-CoV-2. Samples came from the ongoing ImmuneRACE study (first 160 participants) plus 1,254 subjects from 6 global collaborators. Nearly every sample came with metadata listing a de-identified subject ID, COVID-19 status, age in years and sex. Where available, HLA class I and class II types were taken from metadata supplied by the sample provider and were not determined by assay-based typing. The full study reports these points: Clinical and demographic metadata were provided uncurated, with the amount varying by source and participant.

Collaborating institutions collected whole blood in K2EDTA tubes following their own protocols. Collaborator samples were shipped for TCRbeta analysis as frozen whole blood, isolated PBMCs, or DNA extracted from either sample type. From the cysteine up to the phenylalanine, the CDR3 has a length of 15 residues. The only DNA kept is the CDR3, 45 bases in frame from the first base. Per the germline V gene, KGHSH is the CDR1 and LQKENI is the CDR2. V is shortened by 0 bases, J by 5 bases, and the region joining them spans 8 bases. The immunoSEQ Assay, a bias-controlled multiplex PCR, was used to amplify TCRbeta CDR3 regions from genomic DNA. In the original analysis: Nucleated cell counts per sample were estimated from amplification of reference gene primers within the assay. Sequence reads were collapsed and filtered to measure the absolute abundance of every unique TCRbeta CDR3 rearrangement. Productive Simpson clonality was computed per sample as the square root of Simpson's diversity index over productive rearrangements. TCRdb holds this immuneACCESS table with in-frame rearrangements only. Some clones are missing; in checked studies, unresolved V genes explain under half, and the rest has no known cause. V and J calls and clone size follow that table, whereas D and trimming were derived from the DNA. In this sample the table shows about 32,000 clones, more than 80% of which occur a single time. The ten largest clones represent 44% of the sample.

Comments on this clone: The clone's antigen remains unknown. There are no base qualities to consult, and no much larger clone falls within one base.

The clonotype comes from a man in his sixties with active or convalescent COVID-19. The rearrangement combines TRBV18 with TRBJ1-6; the D gene assignment is ambiguous. Sequencing was carried out using peripheral blood. Read as DNA, the sequence is TGTGCCAGCTCACCACCCGGAGGGAATAATTCACCCCTCCACTTT. This codes for CASSPPGGNNSPLHF.